This T cell receptor (beta chain) stems from a study of blood T cell repertoires in COVID-19. The overall study: Samples taken during acute and convalescent COVID-19 were collected in the United States, Italy and Spain. Sample material is recorded as cDNA or gDNA derived from T cells, B-cell-depleted T cells, or PBMCs.

V shed 3 bases, J shed 8 bases, and the junction held 4 bases outside the gene matches. Germline V gene lookup returns CDR1 MDHEN and CDR2 SYDVKM. The CDR3 length is 13 residues. In the authors' methods: Amplifying reference gene primers gave estimates of nucleated cell counts. Repertoires were generated with immunoSEQ multiplex PCR, while TCRdb's copy carries only in-frame clones and drops some. For V, J and clone size, that table is used; D and trimming come from the DNA. The sample lists approximately 100,000 clones, more than 85% occurring once. This clone has a handful of counts. Specimen: peripheral blood. This sequence was found in a human donor in a cohort sampled during active COVID-19. The chain carries TRBV28 and TRBJ2-1; 7 bases agree with TRBD1. The CDR3 spells CASSFYRGDEQFF. Here the CDR3 DNA reads TGTGCCAGCAGTTTTTACAGGGGAGATGAGCAGTTCTTC.